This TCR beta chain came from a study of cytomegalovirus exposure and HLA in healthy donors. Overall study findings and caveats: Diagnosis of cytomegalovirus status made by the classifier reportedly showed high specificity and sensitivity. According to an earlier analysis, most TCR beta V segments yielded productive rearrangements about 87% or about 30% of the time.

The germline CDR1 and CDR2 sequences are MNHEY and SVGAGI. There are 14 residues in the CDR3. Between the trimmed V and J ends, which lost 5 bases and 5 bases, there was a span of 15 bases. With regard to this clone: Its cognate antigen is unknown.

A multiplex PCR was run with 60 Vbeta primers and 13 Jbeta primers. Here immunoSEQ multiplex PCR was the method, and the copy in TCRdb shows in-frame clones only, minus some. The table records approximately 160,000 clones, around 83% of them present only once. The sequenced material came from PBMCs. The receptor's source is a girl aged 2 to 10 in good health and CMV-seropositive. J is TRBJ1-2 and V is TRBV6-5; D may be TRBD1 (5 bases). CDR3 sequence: CASSPRQFPYGYTF. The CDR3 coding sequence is TGTGCCAGCAGTCCACGACAGTTTCCGTATGGCTACACCTTC.